These 21 T cell receptor beta chains came from one sample sequenced in a study of cytomegalovirus exposure and HLA in healthy donors. A multiplex PCR was run with 60 Vbeta primers and 13 Jbeta primers. The data were produced by immunoSEQ multiplex PCR, yet TCRdb's version contains in-frame clones alone and is incomplete. Of under 200,000 clones listed, 60% to 80% are singletons. The sample taken for sequencing was PBMCs. Every receptor here comes from a man aged 35-49 years in good health and CMV-seronegative.

The V and J genes are TRBV7-2 and TRBJ2-1, with 14 bases matching TRBD2. CDR3 length equals 14 residues. V lost 5 bases to trimming and J lost 8 bases; unmatched junction nucleotides: 2. Germline V gene lookup returns CDR1 SGHTA and CDR2 FQGNSA. The CDR3 sequence: CASSRTSGRHEQFF. The CDR3 nucleotides read TGTGCCAGCAGCAGGACTAGCGGGAGGCATGAGCAGTTCTTC.

This chain joins TRBV2 and TRBJ1-2; the match to TRBD1 covers 8 bases. The J segment lost 7 bases and the V segment lost 4 bases, leaving 2 bases of the junction unmatched. In germline, CDR1 is SNHLY, CDR2 FYNNEI. The CDR3 covers 12 residues. The DNA for the CDR3 is TGTGCCAGCAGTGGGACAGGGCCTGGCTACACCTTC. Translating gives CASSGTGPGYTF.

CDR3 in DNA: TGTGCCTGGAGTGCGGGGGGGGCAGCTTTCTTT. As protein: CAWSAGGAAFF. V usage is TRBV30 and J usage is TRBJ1-1, with D maybe TRBD1 (6 bases). Germline V CDR1 and CDR2: GTSNPN, SVGIG (reference sequence). The V and J ends lost 1 base and 10 bases respectively, with 10 bases between them. The CDR3 covers 11 residues. Looking up the rest from reference TRBV30 and TRBJ1-1 gives the full variable domain: SQTIHQWPATLVQPVGSPLSLECTVEGTSNPNLYWYRQAAGRGLQLLFYSVGIGQISSEVPQNLSASRPQDRQFILSSKKLLLSDSGFYLCAWSAGGAAFFGQGTRLTVV.

The rearrangement uses TRBV2 and TRBJ2-5; 7 nucleotides align to TRBD1. Losses at the gene ends were 0 bases for V and 0 bases for J; bases not matched to a gene: 4. Germline V gives CDR1 SNHLY, CDR2 FYNNEI. CDR3 size: 16 residues. CDR3 sequence (DNA): TGTGCCAGCAGTGAAGCGTACAGGGGTTACCAAGAGACCCAGTACTTC. Amino acid sequence: CASSEAYRGYQETQYF.

The chain joins TRBV7-2 to TRBJ2-7, with 15 bases lining up with TRBD2. CDR1 SGHTA and CDR2 FQGNSA come from the germline V gene. The J segment lost 6 bases and the V segment lost 2 bases, leaving 5 bases of the junction unmatched. The CDR3 is made up of 16 amino acids. The CDR3 region is CASSLRTSGGAFEQYF. In nucleotides, the CDR3 is TGTGCCAGCAGCTTAAGGACTAGCGGGGGGGCCTTCGAGCAGTACTTC.

This clone appeared a few times. This chain uses TRBV27 with TRBJ1-2, with 9 bases fitting TRBD1. CDR1 and CDR2 from the germline V gene are MNHEY and SMNVEV (reference sequence). The CDR3 is made up of 15 amino acids. Trimming took 4 bases from V and 4 from J; bases not matched to a gene: 7. In DNA form, the CDR3 reads TGTGCCAGCAGTTCCCAGGACAGGGGATTCTATGGCTACACCTTC. Translation gives CASSSQDRGFYGYTF.

There are a few counts of this clone. V is TRBV6-1 and J is TRBJ1-5; tentatively, D is TRBD1 (6 bases). CDR3 length equals 15 residues. Looked up from germline, CDR1 is MNHNS and CDR2 is SASEGT. Trimming left V 2 bases short and J 11 bases short, with 19 bases between. The CDR3 is CASSELTGLTSAQHF. Here the CDR3 DNA reads TGTGCCAGCAGTGAACTGACAGGCCTGACGTCCGCCCAGCATTTT.

This chain joins TRBV6-5 and TRBJ1-1; 10 bases are a match to TRBD1. This CDR3 is 13 amino acids long. The J segment lost 12 bases and the V segment lost 6 bases, leaving 10 bases of the junction unmatched. The germline V gene has CDR1 MNHEY and CDR2 SVGAGI. CDR3: CASRPRDRGSTFF. For the CDR3, the DNA is TGTGCCAGCAGACCCCGGGACAGGGGCTCGACTTTCTTT.

This clone occurred a few times. The V gene is TRBV6-6, the J gene TRBJ1-4, with a possible D match to TRBD1 (6 bases). Germline assignment: CDR1 MNHNY and CDR2 SVGAGI (reference sequence). This CDR3 contains 13 residues. Between the trimmed V and J ends, which lost 1 base and 13 bases, there was a span of 13 bases. The DNA of the CDR3 is TGTGCCAGCAGTTACTGGACAGAGTCGAGACTGTTTTTT. It is translated as CASSYWTESRLFF.

J is TRBJ2-7 and V is TRBV6-6; 10 nucleotides align to TRBD1. The trim removed 8 bases at V and 2 bases at J, leaving 9 bases unmatched. CDR1 and CDR2 (germline): MNHNY, SVGAGI (reference sequence). The CDR3 totals 15 residues. Here the CDR3 DNA reads TGTGCCAGCGGAAACCGGGACAGGGGAACCTACGAGCAGTACTTC. It translates to CASGNRDRGTYEQYF.

The chain carries TRBV2 and TRBJ2-5; D is perhaps TRBD2 (5 bases). Trimming left V 4 bases short and J 2 bases short, with 17 bases between. CDR3 size: 16 residues. Germline V gene data show CDR1 as SNHLY and CDR2 as FYNNEI. CDR3 region: CASSVGRGSSQETQYF. CDR3 DNA sequence: TGTGCCAGCAGTGTCGGTCGGGGTTCGTCACAAGAGACCCAGTACTTC.

V gene TRBV14 combines with J gene TRBJ2-1; 10 bases fit TRBD2. Germline CDR1 reads SGHDN; CDR2 reads FVKESK. The V segment lost 2 bases and the J segment 9 bases; nucleotides outside the gene matches: 7. The CDR3 has 15 residues. For the CDR3, the DNA is TGTGCCAGCAGCCAATTTAGCGGGAGGTTACGTGAGCAGTTCTTC. Translation: CASSQFSGRLREQFF.

The chain couples TRBV7-9 to TRBJ2-7; tentatively, D is TRBD1 (6 bases). Germline assignment: CDR1 SEHNR and CDR2 FQNEAQ (reference sequence). Trimming left V 1 base short and J 3 bases short, with 10 bases between. The CDR3 extends over 14 amino acids. In nucleotides, the CDR3 is TGTGCCAGCAGCTTAGGACAGGAGCTCTACGAGCAGTACTTC. Encoded protein: CASSLGQELYEQYF.

This clone was counted between two and nine times. The rearrangement joins TRBV6-5 to TRBJ1-6, with 10 bases lining up with TRBD1. The CDR3 is made up of 15 amino acids. The V and J ends lost 8 bases and 3 bases, in that order; junction bases with no gene match: 4. Germline-derived CDR1 and CDR2 are MNHEY and SVGAGI. The CDR3 DNA sequence: TGTGCCAGCGGACGGGACAGGGGCTATAATTCACCCCTCCACTTT. Protein product: CASGRDRGYNSPLHF.

This chain joins TRBV7-9 and TRBJ2-7, with 14 nucleotides matching TRBD2. The CDR3 has 16 amino acids. CDR1 and CDR2 from the germline V gene are SEHNR and FQNEAQ (reference sequence). The CDR3 region is CAMSGGLAGENYEQYF. The CDR3 nucleotides are TGTGCGATGAGCGGGGGACTAGCGGGAGAAAACTACGAGCAGTACTTC.

The gene calls are TRBV6-1 and TRBJ1-5, with 7 bases that match TRBD1. V shed 7 bases, J shed 2 bases, and the junction held 8 bases outside the gene matches. The CDR3 is 15 amino acids. In germline, CDR1 is MNHNS, CDR2 SASEGT. The CDR3 sequence is CASNAGDSGNQPQHF. The CDR3 coding sequence is TGTGCCAGCAATGCCGGGGACAGTGGCAATCAGCCCCAGCATTTT.

A single count supports this clone. This chain joins TRBV4-1 and TRBJ2-5; the match to TRBD1 covers 9 bases. J gave up 3 bases and V 2 bases, and 4 bases lay outside the gene matches. The CDR3 covers 15 residues. Germline CDR1 and CDR2: MGHRA and YSYEKL. The CDR3 sequence is CASSQWDRVEETQYF. The CDR3 DNA reads as TGCGCCAGCAGCCAATGGGACAGGGTGGAAGAGACCCAGTACTTC.

The V and J genes are TRBV7-2 and TRBJ2-2; D might be TRBD1 (6 bases). The CDR3 extends over 18 amino acids. In germline, CDR1 is SGHTA, CDR2 FQGNSA. V was shortened by 1 base and J by 2 bases, with 17 bases between the two germline ends. CDR3 residues: CASSLVYGGRTNTGELFF. DNA of the CDR3: TGTGCCAGCAGCTTAGTTTATGGGGGCCGAACCAACACCGGGGAGCTGTTTTTT. Drawing the rest from reference TRBV7-2 and TRBJ2-2, the complete variable domain is GAGVSQSPSNKVTEKGKDVELRCDPISGHTALYWYRQSLGQGLEFLIYFQGNSAPDKSGLPSDRFSAERTGGSVSTLTIQRTQQEDSAVYLCASSLVYGGRTNTGELFFGEGSRLTVL.

CDR3 sequence (DNA): TGCAGTGCTAGCCTCCGCACTGAAGCTTTCTTT. It translates to CSASLRTEAFF. This chain uses TRBV20-1 with TRBJ1-1; D is unresolved. Germline V gene lookup returns CDR1 DFQATT and CDR2 SNEGSKA (reference sequence). The CDR3 extends over 11 amino acids. V lost 3 bases and J lost 4, with 6 bases in between.

The CDR3 DNA follows: TGTGCCAGCAGTAGGAGGGACTATGGCTACACCTTC. Translated, it gives CASSRRDYGYTF. The rearrangement links TRBV28 to TRBJ1-2, with unresolved D. The germline V and J ends were trimmed by 5 bases and 3 bases, with 7 bases remaining between them. The germline V gene has CDR1 MDHEN and CDR2 SYDVKM. The CDR3 runs to 12 residues.

There are a few counts of this clone. The V call is TRBV7-9, the J call TRBJ2-1, with 8 nucleotides matching TRBD1. The CDR3 contains 13 residues. The junction had 2 bases not matched to a gene; V was cut back by 4 bases and J by 6 bases. Germline-derived CDR1 and CDR2 are SEHNR and FQNEAQ (reference sequence). The CDR3 is CASSYDRGNEQFF. CDR3 coding DNA: TGTGCCAGCAGCTATGACAGGGGCAATGAGCAGTTCTTC.